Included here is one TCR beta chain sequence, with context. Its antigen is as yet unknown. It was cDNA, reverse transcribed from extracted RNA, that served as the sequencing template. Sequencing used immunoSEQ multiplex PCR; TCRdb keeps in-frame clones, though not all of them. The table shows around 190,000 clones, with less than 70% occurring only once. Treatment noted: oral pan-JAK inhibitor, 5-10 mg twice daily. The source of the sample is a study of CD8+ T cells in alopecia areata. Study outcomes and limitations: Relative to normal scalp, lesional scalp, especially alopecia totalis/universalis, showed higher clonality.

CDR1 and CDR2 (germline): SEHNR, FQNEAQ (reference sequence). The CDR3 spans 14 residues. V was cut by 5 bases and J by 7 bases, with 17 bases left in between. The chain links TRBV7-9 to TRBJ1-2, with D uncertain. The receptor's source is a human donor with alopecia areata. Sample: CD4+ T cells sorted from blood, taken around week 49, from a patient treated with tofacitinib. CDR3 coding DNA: TGTGCCAGCAGCCCTAGGGCCAAGGGCGGTGGCTACACCTTC. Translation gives CASSPRAKGGGYTF.